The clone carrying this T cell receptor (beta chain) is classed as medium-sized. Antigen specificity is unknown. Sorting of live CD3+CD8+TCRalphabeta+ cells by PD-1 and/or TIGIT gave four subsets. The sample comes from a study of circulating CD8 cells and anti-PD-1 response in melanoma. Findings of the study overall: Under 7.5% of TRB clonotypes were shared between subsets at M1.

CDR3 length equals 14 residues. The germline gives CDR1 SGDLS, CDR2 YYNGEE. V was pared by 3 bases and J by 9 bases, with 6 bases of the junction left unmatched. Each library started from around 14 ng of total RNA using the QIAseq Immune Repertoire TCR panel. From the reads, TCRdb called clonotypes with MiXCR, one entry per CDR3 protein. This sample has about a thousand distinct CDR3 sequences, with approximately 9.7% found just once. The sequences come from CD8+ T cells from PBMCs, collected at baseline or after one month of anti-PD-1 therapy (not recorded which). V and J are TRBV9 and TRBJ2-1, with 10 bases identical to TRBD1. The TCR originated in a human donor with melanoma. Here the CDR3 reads CASSGKDRGSEQFF. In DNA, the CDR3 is TGTGCCAGCAGCGGGAAGGACAGGGGGAGTGAGCAGTTCTTC.